The 12 T cell receptor beta chains listed next were all sequenced from one sample in a study of blood T cell repertoires in COVID-19. Method: immunoSEQ multiplex PCR; TCRdb's copy keeps in-frame clones and lacks some. There are 35,000 to 50,000 clones in the sample; approximately 70% occur only once, and roughly 5.8% lies in the top ten. The sequenced sample consisted of peripheral blood. The receptors originated from a man at least 80 years old with acute or convalescent COVID-19.

The V call is TRBV5-1, the J call TRBJ1-4; a weak D match, TRBD1 (5 bases). CDR1 is SGHRS, CDR2 YFSETQ, per germline. The CDR3 has 15 amino acids. The V end lost 1 base, the J end lost 4 bases, and 11 bases lay between the germline ends. CDR3 nucleotides: TGCGCCAGCAGCTTGAGGGGAGGGCTTAATGAAAAACTGTTTTTT. It specifies CASSLRGGLNEKLFF.

The rearrangement uses TRBV5-4 and TRBJ2-5, with 9 bases matching TRBD1. CDR1 and CDR2 (germline): SGHNT, YYREEE (reference sequence). The trim removed 4 bases at V and 3 bases at J, leaving 7 bases unmatched. This CDR3 comprises 15 residues. CDR3 bases: TGTGCCAGCAGCCCGGGGGACAGGGTAAAAGAGACCCAGTACTTC. Amino acids: CASSPGDRVKETQYF.

This clone was detected a few times. CDR3: CASSLDRDSPLHF. The CDR3 region has the DNA TGTGCCAGCAGTTTGGACAGGGACTCACCCCTCCACTTT. The chain combines TRBV27 with TRBJ1-6; 8 nucleotides agree with TRBD1. V was clipped by 3 bases and J by 10 bases; unmatched bases: 2. Germline V gene lookup returns CDR1 MNHEY and CDR2 SMNVEV (reference sequence). This CDR3 region has 13 residues.

This clone showed up just once. This chain joins TRBV7-8 and TRBJ1-2, with 9 bases lining up with TRBD1. V was pared by 2 bases and J by 3 bases, with 4 bases of the junction left unmatched. This CDR3 is 15 amino acids long. Germline V gene sequence: CDR1 SGHVS, CDR2 FQNEAQ. CDR3 in DNA: TGTGCCAGCAGCTTAAATACAGGGGGCGACTATGGCTACACCTTC. This sequence encodes CASSLNTGGDYGYTF.

The chain couples TRBV6-5 to TRBJ1-1; D remains unclear. Trimming cost V 7 bases and J 1 base, with 13 bases left between them. Germline V lookup: CDR1 MNHEY, CDR2 SVGAGI. The CDR3 runs 14 residues. CDR3 coding DNA: TGTGCCAGCACTAAAGGAGTAGGGAACACTGAAGCTTTCTTT. Amino acids: CASTKGVGNTEAFF.

The gene calls are TRBV19 and TRBJ1-2; D not resolved. The germline V gene encodes CDR1 LNHDA and CDR2 SQIVND (reference sequence). V lost 0 bases, J lost 1 base, and 3 bases lay in between. This CDR3 region has 13 residues. In DNA form, the CDR3 reads TGTGCCAGTAGTATAGACAGTAACTATGGCTACACCTTC. Its translation: CASSIDSNYGYTF.

This clone has just one count. The CDR3 is CASSLGGQGARSPLHF. The DNA of the CDR3 is TGCGCCAGCAGCTTGGGAGGACAGGGGGCGCGTTCACCCCTCCACTTT. V gene TRBV5-1 combines with J gene TRBJ1-6; TRBD1 matches 11 bases. CDR1 and CDR2 from the germline V gene are SGHRS and YFSETQ. The CDR3 covers 16 residues. With 0 bases clipped from V and 9 bases from J, the junction kept 5 bases outside the gene matches.

The chain links TRBV6-1 to TRBJ2-3; D ambiguous. V lost 2 bases, J lost 6 bases, and 15 bases lay in between. CDR1 is MNHNS and CDR2 is SASEGT in the germline V gene. The CDR3 has 15 residues. Here the CDR3 DNA reads TGTGCCAGCAGTGAATCCCTAGACCCCCGGGATACGCAGTATTTT. The encoded protein is CASSESLDPRDTQYF.

This clone was counted at least ten times. V is TRBV4-1 and J is TRBJ1-2; tentatively, D is TRBD1 (5 bases). This CDR3 is built from 14 residues. Germline lookup yields CDR1 MGHRA and CDR2 YSYEKL. Trimming took off 1 base at V and 5 bases at J, with 11 bases between the two ends. CDR3: CASSQGAGKYGYTF. The CDR3 DNA reads TGCGCCAGCAGCCAAGGGGCAGGGAAGTATGGCTACACCTTC.

The chain combines TRBV29-1 with TRBJ2-5, with 8 bases identical to TRBD2. The CDR3 covers 16 residues. The V segment lost 6 bases and the J segment 5 bases; nucleotides outside the gene matches: 17. CDR1 is SQVTM, CDR2 ANQGSEA, per germline. The CDR3 protein is CSVALGAGGPRETQYF. The CDR3 DNA is TGCAGCGTCGCCTTGGGGGCGGGGGGCCCCAGGGAGACCCAGTACTTC.

The chain employs TRBV11-3 and TRBJ1-5, with 11 bases identical to TRBD1. Trimming took 7 bases from V and 6 from J; bases not matched to a gene: 5. Germline V gene lookup returns CDR1 SGHNT and CDR2 YENEEA. CDR3 length: 14 residues. As DNA, the CDR3 is TGTGCCAGCACCTGGACAGGGGGCGTTCAGCCCCAGCATTTT. As protein: CASTWTGGVQPQHF.

The CDR3 DNA sequence: TGTGCCAGCAGCTTAGGGGACAGTCACTCTGGGGCCAACGTCCTGACTTTC. This sequence encodes CASSLGDSHSGANVLTF. The chain combines TRBV7-6 with TRBJ2-6; 7 positions agree with TRBD1. This CDR3 has 17 amino acids. Germline V gives CDR1 SGHVS, CDR2 FNYEAQ. V shed 1 base, J shed 0 bases, and the junction held 3 bases outside the gene matches.